A selection of T cell receptor beta chains follows, all from one sample in a study of blood T cells in healthy people across ages. TCRdb re-called the 5' RACE reads through MiXCR, storing one row per CDR3 protein. The table lists 710,000 or so distinct CDR3 sequences, about 30% of them singletons. Sequenced: blood. These receptors were collected from a woman over 75 in good health. Each CDR3 is given with its conserved first and last residue. A D gene is named only where the DNA matches it firmly. Part of the rows lack a size; the others show once, few, many or a class for expanded clones.

>few|TRBJ2-5|TRBD2|TRBV6-2/TRBV6-3
TGTGCCAGCAGCCGCGGGGGGCCGGAGACCCAGTACTTC
CASSRGGPETQYF
>many|TRBJ2-2|TRBD1|TRBV6-1
TGTGCCAGCAGGACAGGGGCGAACACCGGGGAGCTGTTTTTT
CASRTGANTGELFF
>many|TRBJ2-5|NA|TRBV11-2
TGTGCCAGCAGCTTAGGCGCAGGGGGAGGGCAAGAGACCCAGTACTTC
CASSLGAGGGQETQYF
>many|TRBJ1-2|TRBD1|TRBV10-3
TGTGCCATCAGTGCGTCATCGGGACAGGGGACATATGGCTACACCTTC
CAISASSGQGTYGYTF
>few|TRBJ1-5|NA|TRBV6-5
TGTGCCAGCAGTTGGCAGGGGAAAAGCAATCAGCCCCAGCATTTT
CASSWQGKSNQPQHF
>NA|TRBJ2-1|NA|TRBV27
TGTGCCAGCAGTCCCAACCCGGGAGCCAGGGGTCTAGGCAATGAGCAGTTCTTC
CASSPNPGARGLGNEQFF
>many|TRBJ1-2|NA|TRBV29-1
TGCAGCGTTGAACTGAGCTATGGCTACACCTTC
CSVELSYGYTF
>many|TRBJ2-7|NA|TRBV7-8
TGTGCCAGCAGCCTAGGCCAGGGGCCCTCCTACGAGCAGTACTTC
CASSLGQGPSYEQYF
>few|TRBJ2-5|NA|TRBV4-2
TGTGCCAGCAGCCAAGAAGGGGGGGAGCCGCGGGAGACCCAGTACTTC
CASSQEGGEPRETQYF
>NA|TRBJ1-1|NA|TRBV18
TGTGCCGGCTCCCCGGGACGGGACGTTGAAGCTTTCTTT
CAGSPGRDVEAFF
>many|TRBJ2-7|NA|TRBV7-2
TGTGCCAGCAGCTTAGGGATGGGGGAGCAGTACTTC
CASSLGMGEQYF